The clone carrying this TCR beta chain showed up just once. One junction end disagrees with the germline gene, perhaps due to a read error. These data are taken from a study of tumor-infiltrating lymphocytes in primary liver carcinoma. Unsorted bulk tissue (about 19-33 mg) underwent RNA and DNA co-extraction. The template, 500 ng total RNA, yielded TCR beta cDNA made with a constant-region primer. Three rounds of nested multiplex PCR with slightly modified ARM-PCR produced TCR beta libraries. The opening two PCR rounds, about 11 cycles each, paired TRBV1-TRBV30 forward primers with a C-beta reverse primer. From the multiplex PCR reads, TCRdb called clonotypes with MiXCR, one entry per CDR3 protein. The table records roughly 25,000 distinct CDR3 sequences, about three quarters of them present only once. CDR3 length: 14 amino acids. Germline V gene data show CDR1 as MNHEY and CDR2 as SVGAGI.

The gene calls are TRBV6-5 and TRBJ1-1, with D possibly matching TRBD1 (5 bases). Sequenced input: liver tumor tissue from sampling region 3. Subset denoted: tumor region T3, left-lateral pole. This sequence was found in a man aged 40-50 years with primary liver carcinoma and hepatitis B virus infection. Here the CDR3 reads CASSYSGTNIEVFF. The CDR3 bases are TGTGCCAGCAGTTATTCAGGGACTAACATTGAAGTTTTCTTT.